The next 15 T cell receptor beta chains were all read from a single sample in a study of T cells in Graves' hyperthyroidism and ophthalmopathy. RNA transcripts provided the source from which TCR beta CDR3 regions were amplified. Using the HTBI primer set, a first-round RT-PCR was run on the TCR CDR3. TCRdb analysed the multiplex PCR reads with MiXCR anew, one entry per CDR3 protein. Altogether nearly 600,000 distinct CDR3 sequences are present, 12% to 15% being singletons, with the ten largest covering roughly 7.7%. Sequencing used blood. These TCRs come from a woman under 30 with Graves' ophthalmopathy.

This clonotype showed up just a few times. V is TRBV19 and J is TRBJ1-1, with unresolved D. From germline, CDR1 is LNHDA and CDR2 SQIVND (reference sequence). CDR3 length equals 13 residues. Trimming pared 0 bases from V and 3 bases from J, leaving 5 bases between. The CDR3 DNA follows: TGTGCCAGTAGTATAGAATGGGACACTGAAGCTTTCTTT. As protein: CASSIEWDTEAFF.

V and J are TRBV28 and TRBJ1-3; D is perhaps TRBD1 (6 bases). V lost 6 bases to trimming and J lost 0 bases, with 18 bases between them. The CDR3 runs 17 residues. Germline V gene data show CDR1 as MDHEN and CDR2 as SYDVKM. CDR3 in amino acids: CASSRDRTYISGNTIYF. The CDR3 DNA sequence: TGTGCCAGCAGCAGAGACAGGACCTACATCTCTGGAAACACCATATATTTT.

This clonotype was seen ten or more times. CDR3 protein: CASTRDRGGNQPQHF. CDR3 DNA sequence: TGTGCCAGCACCCGGGACAGGGGGGGCAATCAGCCCCAGCATTTT. The gene calls are TRBV2 and TRBJ1-5, with 11 bases matching TRBD1. Germline V gene sequence: CDR1 SNHLY, CDR2 FYNNEI. The CDR3 length is 15 residues. Unmatched junction bases numbered 4, after V lost 7 bases and J lost 2 bases.

At least ten counts were recorded for this clonotype. This chain links TRBV7-9 with TRBJ1-5; 9 bases are a match to TRBD1. V shed 4 bases, J shed 6 bases, and the junction held 7 bases outside the gene matches. CDR1 is SEHNR and CDR2 is FQNEAQ in the germline V gene (reference sequence). This CDR3 comprises 15 residues. As DNA, the CDR3 is TGTGCCAGCAGCTCGGGGGACAGGGAGGGTCAGCCCCAGCATTTT. This sequence encodes CASSSGDREGQPQHF. The full variable domain, with the rest looked up from reference TRBV7-9 and TRBJ1-5, is DTGVSQNPRHKITKRGQNVTFRCDPISEHNRLYWYRQTLGQGPEFLTYFQNEAQLEKSRLLSDRFSAERPKGSFSTLEIQRTEQGDSAMYLCASSSGDREGQPQHFGDGTRLSIL.

This clonotype has at least ten counts. The V and J genes are TRBV9 and TRBJ2-3; unclear D gene. In germline, CDR1 is SGDLS, CDR2 YYNGEE. The CDR3 sequence is 13 residues long. V lost 0 bases and J lost 2, with 4 bases in between. DNA for the CDR3: TGTGCCAGCAGCGTAGTCCACACAGATACGCAGTATTTT. This gives the protein CASSVVHTDTQYF.

This clonotype occurred a few times. The rearrangement uses TRBV25-1 and TRBJ1-4; a weak D match, TRBD1 (5 bases). The length of the CDR3 is 15 residues. Trimming took 1 base from V and 4 from J, leaving 10 bases between them. The V gene's germline CDR1 is MGHDK and CDR2 SYGVNS. CDR3 protein: CASSESDRFNEKLFF. DNA for the CDR3: TGTGCCAGCAGTGAATCCGACAGATTTAATGAAAAACTGTTTTTT.

This clonotype was found a few times. The chain carries TRBV2 and TRBJ2-3; 8 nucleotides match TRBD1. In germline, CDR1 is SNHLY, CDR2 FYNNEI. V shed 6 bases and J 1 base; nucleotides not matched to a gene: 12. The CDR3 has 17 amino acids. CDR3 in DNA: TGTGCCAGCAGCTCGGATCGGGACAGGAGACGCACAGATACGCAGTATTTT. Its translation: CASSSDRDRRRTDTQYF.

The table lists this clonotype with many counts. The CDR3 is CASSQAGTSFYNEQFF. The DNA for the CDR3 is TGTGCCAGCAGCCAAGCGGGGACTAGCTTCTACAATGAGCAGTTCTTC. The chain couples TRBV3-1 to TRBJ2-1; 9 bases map to TRBD2. Looked up from germline, CDR1 is LGHDT and CDR2 is YNNKEL (reference sequence). The trim removed 1 base at V and 3 bases at J, leaving 4 bases unmatched. The CDR3 sequence is 16 residues long.

This clonotype was seen ten or more times. V and J are TRBV6-5 and TRBJ2-1, with TRBD2 matching over 7 bases. The germline gives CDR1 MNHEY, CDR2 SVGAGI. The trim removed 0 bases at V and 8 bases at J, leaving 1 base unmatched. The CDR3 runs 13 residues. The CDR3 spells CASSYSGGYEQFF. CDR3 sequence (DNA): TGTGCCAGCAGTTACTCGGGGGGGTATGAGCAGTTCTTC.

This clonotype has more than one count but fewer than ten. The chain couples TRBV30 to TRBJ2-3; D unclear. CDR1 is GTSNPN and CDR2 is SVGIG in the germline V gene (reference sequence). The CDR3 is made up of 12 amino acids. V was pared by 0 bases and J by 6 bases, with 7 bases between. For the CDR3, the DNA is TGTGCCTGGAGTGTACGGCGGGATACGCAGTATTTT. Protein: CAWSVRRDTQYF. The entire variable domain, with the rest obtained from reference TRBV30 and TRBJ2-3, is as follows: SQTIHQWPATLVQPVGSPLSLECTVEGTSNPNLYWYRQAAGRGLQLLFYSVGIGQISSEVPQNLSASRPQDRQFILSSKKLLLSDSGFYLCAWSVRRDTQYFGPGTRLTVL.

This clonotype occurred many times. This sequence joins TRBV7-9 and TRBJ2-7; 9 nucleotides match TRBD1. This CDR3 region has 12 residues. Germline CDR1 SEHNR, CDR2 FQNEAQ (reference sequence). V gave up 11 bases and J gave up 5 bases; unmatched junction bases: 7. CDR3: CAGGTGTHEQYF. CDR3 DNA: TGTGCCGGCGGGACAGGGACCCACGAGCAGTACTTC.

This clonotype was found once. The chain carries TRBV27 and TRBJ1-2, with 7 bases fitting TRBD1. The germline V gene has CDR1 MNHEY and CDR2 SMNVEV (reference sequence). Trimming at V came to 4 bases and at J to 2 bases, leaving 4 bases not matched to a gene. The CDR3 length is 14 residues. The CDR3 is CASSYGQVNYGYTF. The CDR3 DNA follows: TGTGCCAGCAGTTACGGACAGGTGAACTATGGCTACACCTTC.

The chain is built from TRBV5-5 and TRBJ2-3; 7 nucleotides match TRBD2. V lost 1 base and J lost 1; bases outside the gene matches: 12. The CDR3 runs to 18 residues. Germline CDR1 SGHKS, CDR2 YYEKEE (reference sequence). The CDR3 reads CASSLSPGRWTGTDTQYF. CDR3 coding DNA: TGTGCCAGCAGCTTGAGCCCCGGGAGGTGGACGGGCACAGATACGCAGTATTTT.

This clonotype was observed at least ten times. The V gene is TRBV20-1, the J gene TRBJ2-7, with D hard to call. The V and J ends lost 3 bases and 6 bases respectively, with 6 bases between them. The CDR3 is 10 residues long. CDR1 is DFQATT, CDR2 SNEGSKA, per germline (reference sequence). CDR3 coding DNA: TGCAGTGCTAGTAAGTCCGAGCAGTACTTC. Its protein is CSASKSEQYF.

This chain uses TRBV5-1 with TRBJ2-5, with D unresolved. The germline gives CDR1 SGHRS, CDR2 YFSETQ. The CDR3 consists of 15 residues. V was pared by 2 bases and J by 2 bases, with 13 bases between. CDR3: CASSFFGEHQETQYF. The CDR3 DNA reads TGCGCCAGCAGCTTCTTTGGGGAACATCAAGAGACCCAGTACTTC.